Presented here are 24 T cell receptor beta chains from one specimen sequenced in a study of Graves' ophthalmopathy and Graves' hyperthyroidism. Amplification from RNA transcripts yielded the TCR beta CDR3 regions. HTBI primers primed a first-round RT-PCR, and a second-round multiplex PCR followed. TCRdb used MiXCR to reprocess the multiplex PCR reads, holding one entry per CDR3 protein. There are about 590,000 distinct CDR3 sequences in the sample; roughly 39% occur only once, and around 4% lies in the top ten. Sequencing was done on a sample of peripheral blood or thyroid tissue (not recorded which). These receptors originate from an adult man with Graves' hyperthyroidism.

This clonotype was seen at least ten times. The CDR3 sequence: CASARDRENEKLFF. CDR3 sequence (DNA): TGTGCCAGTGCCCGGGACAGGGAAAATGAAAAACTGTTTTTT. The chain combines TRBV12-3 or TRBV12-4 with TRBJ1-4; 9 nucleotides match TRBD1. The CDR3 is 14 residues long. The ends lost 9 bases at V and 5 bases at J; junction bases unmatched: 7.

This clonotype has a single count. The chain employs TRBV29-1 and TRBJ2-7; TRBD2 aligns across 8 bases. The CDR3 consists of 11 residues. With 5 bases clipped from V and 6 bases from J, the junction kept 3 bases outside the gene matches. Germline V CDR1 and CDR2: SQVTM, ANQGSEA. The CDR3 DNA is TGCAGCGTTAGGGCGGGGGGCGAGCAGTACTTC. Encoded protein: CSVRAGGEQYF.

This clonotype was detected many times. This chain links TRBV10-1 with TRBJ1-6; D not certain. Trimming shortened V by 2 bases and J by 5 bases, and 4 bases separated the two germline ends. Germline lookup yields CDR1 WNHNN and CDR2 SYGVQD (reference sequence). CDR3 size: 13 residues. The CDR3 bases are TGCGCCAGCAGTGAGGATGATAATTCACCCCTCCACTTT. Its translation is CASSEDDNSPLHF.

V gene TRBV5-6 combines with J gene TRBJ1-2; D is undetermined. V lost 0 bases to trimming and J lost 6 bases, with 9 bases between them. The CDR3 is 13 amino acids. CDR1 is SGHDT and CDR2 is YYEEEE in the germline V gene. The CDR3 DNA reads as TGTGCCAGCAGCTTGGTAGGGTGGAATGGCTACACCTTC. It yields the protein CASSLVGWNGYTF.

The CDR3 sequence: CASRWAGGPYEQYF. CDR3 nucleotides: TGTGCCAGCAGGTGGGCGGGGGGACCCTACGAGCAGTACTTC. The chain has TRBV10-3 and TRBJ2-7; 8 nucleotides agree with TRBD2. The CDR3 totals 14 residues. Unmatched junction bases numbered 10, after V lost 10 bases and J lost 2 bases. CDR1 and CDR2 (germline): ENHRY, SYGVKD.

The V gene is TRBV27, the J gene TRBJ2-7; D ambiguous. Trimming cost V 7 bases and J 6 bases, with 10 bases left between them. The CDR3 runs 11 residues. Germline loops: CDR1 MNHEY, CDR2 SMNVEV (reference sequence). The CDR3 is CASTDGREQYF. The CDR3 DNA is TGTGCCAGCACCGATGGCCGCGAGCAGTACTTC.

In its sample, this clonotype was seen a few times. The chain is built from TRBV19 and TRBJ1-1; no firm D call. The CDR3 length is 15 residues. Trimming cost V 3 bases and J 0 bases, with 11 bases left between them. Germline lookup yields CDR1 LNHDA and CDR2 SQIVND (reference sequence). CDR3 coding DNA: TGTGCCAGTAGTATCCAATTTAGGGTGAACACTGAAGCTTTCTTT. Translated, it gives CASSIQFRVNTEAFF.

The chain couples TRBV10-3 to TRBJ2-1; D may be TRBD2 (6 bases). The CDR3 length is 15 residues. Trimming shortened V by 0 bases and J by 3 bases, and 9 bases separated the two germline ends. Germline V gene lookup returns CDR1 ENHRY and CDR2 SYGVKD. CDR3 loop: CAISESAGIYNEQFF. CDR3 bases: TGTGCCATCAGTGAGTCGGCGGGGATCTACAATGAGCAGTTCTTC.

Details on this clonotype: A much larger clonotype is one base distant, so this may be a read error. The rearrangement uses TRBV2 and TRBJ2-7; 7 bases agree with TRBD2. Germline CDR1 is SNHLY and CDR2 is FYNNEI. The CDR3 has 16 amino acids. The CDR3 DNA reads TGCGCCAGCAGACAATCCAGCGGGATGGTTGTCTACGAGCAGTACTTC. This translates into CASRQSSGMVVYEQYF.

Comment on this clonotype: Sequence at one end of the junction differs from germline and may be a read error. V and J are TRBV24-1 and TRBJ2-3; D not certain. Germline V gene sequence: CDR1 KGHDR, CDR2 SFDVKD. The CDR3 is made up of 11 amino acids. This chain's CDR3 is CATSNLDTQYF. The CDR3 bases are TGTGCCACCAGTAATTTAGATACGCAGTATTTT.

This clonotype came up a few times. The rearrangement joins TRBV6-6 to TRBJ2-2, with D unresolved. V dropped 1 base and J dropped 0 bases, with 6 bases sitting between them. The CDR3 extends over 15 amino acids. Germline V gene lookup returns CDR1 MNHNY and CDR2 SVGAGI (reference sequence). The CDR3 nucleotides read TGTGCCAGCAGTTACTTTTCAGCGAACACCGGGGAGCTGTTTTTT. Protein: CASSYFSANTGELFF.

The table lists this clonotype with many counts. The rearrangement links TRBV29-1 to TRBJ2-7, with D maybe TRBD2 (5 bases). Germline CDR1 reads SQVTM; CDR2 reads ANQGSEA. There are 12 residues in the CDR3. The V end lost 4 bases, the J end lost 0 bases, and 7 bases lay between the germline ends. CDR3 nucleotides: TGCAGCGTTGGAGGGAACTCCTACGAGCAGTACTTC. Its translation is CSVGGNSYEQYF.

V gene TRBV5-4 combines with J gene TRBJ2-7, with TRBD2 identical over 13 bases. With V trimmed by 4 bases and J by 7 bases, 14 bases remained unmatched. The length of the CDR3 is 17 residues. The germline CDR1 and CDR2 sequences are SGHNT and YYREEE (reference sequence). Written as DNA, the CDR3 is TGTGCCAGCAGCGATATACTAGCGGGAGGGACAGGGTATGAGCAGTACTTC. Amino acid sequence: CASSDILAGGTGYEQYF.

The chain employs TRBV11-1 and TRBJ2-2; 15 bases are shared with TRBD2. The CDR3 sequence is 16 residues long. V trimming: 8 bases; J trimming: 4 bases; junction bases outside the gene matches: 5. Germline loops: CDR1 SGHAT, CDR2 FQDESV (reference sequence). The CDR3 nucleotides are TGTGCCAGCGGACTAGCGGGGGGGCCAGGCACCGGGGAGCTGTTTTTT. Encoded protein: CASGLAGGPGTGELFF.

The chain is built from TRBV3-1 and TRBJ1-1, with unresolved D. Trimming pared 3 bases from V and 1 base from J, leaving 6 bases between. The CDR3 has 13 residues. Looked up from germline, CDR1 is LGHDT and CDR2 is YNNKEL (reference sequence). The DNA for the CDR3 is TGTGCCAGCAGCCAGACTACGAACACTGAAGCTTTCTTT. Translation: CASSQTTNTEAFF.

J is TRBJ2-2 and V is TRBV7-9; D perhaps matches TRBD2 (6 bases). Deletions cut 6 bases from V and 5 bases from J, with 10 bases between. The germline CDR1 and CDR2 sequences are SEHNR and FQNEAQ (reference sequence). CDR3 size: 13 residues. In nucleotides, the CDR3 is TGTGCCAGCAGGGACTACTCTACCGGGGAGCTGTTTTTT. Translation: CASRDYSTGELFF. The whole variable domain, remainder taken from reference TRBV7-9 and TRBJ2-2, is DTGVSQNPRHKITKRGQNVTFRCDPISEHNRLYWYRQTLGQGPEFLTYFQNEAQLEKSRLLSDRFSAERPKGSFSTLEIQRTEQGDSAMYLCASRDYSTGELFFGEGSRLTVL.

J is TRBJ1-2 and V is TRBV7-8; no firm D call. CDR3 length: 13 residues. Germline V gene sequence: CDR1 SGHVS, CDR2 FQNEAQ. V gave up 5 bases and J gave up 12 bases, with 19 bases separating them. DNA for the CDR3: TGTGCCAGCAGCCCGAAGCGGGTCTCTGGAAACACCTTC. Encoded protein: CASSPKRVSGNTF.

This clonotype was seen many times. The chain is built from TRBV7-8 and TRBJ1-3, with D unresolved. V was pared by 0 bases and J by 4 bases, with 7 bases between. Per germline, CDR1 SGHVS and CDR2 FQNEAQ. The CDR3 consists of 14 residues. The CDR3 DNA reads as TGTGCCAGCAGCTTAGCGCTAGGCGGAAACACCATATATTTT. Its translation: CASSLALGGNTIYF.

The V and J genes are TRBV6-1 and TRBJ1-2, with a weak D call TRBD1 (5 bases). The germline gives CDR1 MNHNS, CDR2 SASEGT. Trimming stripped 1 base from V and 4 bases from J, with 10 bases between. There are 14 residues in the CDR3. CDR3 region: CASSEGRGSYGYTF. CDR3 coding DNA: TGTGCCAGCAGTGAAGGGCGGGGCAGCTATGGCTACACCTTC.

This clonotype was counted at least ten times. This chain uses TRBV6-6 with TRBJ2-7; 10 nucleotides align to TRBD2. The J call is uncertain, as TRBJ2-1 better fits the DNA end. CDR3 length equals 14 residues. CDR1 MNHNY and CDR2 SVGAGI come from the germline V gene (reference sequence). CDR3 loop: CASSTGLAKHEQFF. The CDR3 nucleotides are TGTGCCAGCAGTACGGGACTAGCGAAACATGAGCAGTTCTTC.

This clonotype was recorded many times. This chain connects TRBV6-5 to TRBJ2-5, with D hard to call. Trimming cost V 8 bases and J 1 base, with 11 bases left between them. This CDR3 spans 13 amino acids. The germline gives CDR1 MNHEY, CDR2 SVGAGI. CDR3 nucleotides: TGTGCCAGCTCGGTAGGACGCCAAGAGACCCAGTACTTC. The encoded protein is CASSVGRQETQYF.

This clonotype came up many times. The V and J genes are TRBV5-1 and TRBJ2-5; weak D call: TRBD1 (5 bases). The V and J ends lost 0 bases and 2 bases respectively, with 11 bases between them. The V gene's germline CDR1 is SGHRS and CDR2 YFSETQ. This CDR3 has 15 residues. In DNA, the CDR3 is TGCGCCAGCAGCTTGGCCCTGACAGTTCAAGAGACCCAGTACTTC. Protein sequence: CASSLALTVQETQYF.

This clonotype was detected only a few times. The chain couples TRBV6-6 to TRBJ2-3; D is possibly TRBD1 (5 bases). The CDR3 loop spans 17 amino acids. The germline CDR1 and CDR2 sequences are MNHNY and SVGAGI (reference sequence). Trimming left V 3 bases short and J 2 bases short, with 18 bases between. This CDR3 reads CASSYDSFSPYTDTQYF. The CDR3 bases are TGTGCCAGCAGTTATGACAGTTTTTCACCCTACACAGATACGCAGTATTTT.

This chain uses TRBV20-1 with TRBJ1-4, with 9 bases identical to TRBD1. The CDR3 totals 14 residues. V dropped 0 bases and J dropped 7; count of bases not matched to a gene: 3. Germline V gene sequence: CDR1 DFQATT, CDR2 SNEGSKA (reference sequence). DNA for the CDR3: TGCAGTGCTAGAGATCACAGGGGGCTTGAAAAACTGTTTTTT. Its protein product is CSARDHRGLEKLFF.